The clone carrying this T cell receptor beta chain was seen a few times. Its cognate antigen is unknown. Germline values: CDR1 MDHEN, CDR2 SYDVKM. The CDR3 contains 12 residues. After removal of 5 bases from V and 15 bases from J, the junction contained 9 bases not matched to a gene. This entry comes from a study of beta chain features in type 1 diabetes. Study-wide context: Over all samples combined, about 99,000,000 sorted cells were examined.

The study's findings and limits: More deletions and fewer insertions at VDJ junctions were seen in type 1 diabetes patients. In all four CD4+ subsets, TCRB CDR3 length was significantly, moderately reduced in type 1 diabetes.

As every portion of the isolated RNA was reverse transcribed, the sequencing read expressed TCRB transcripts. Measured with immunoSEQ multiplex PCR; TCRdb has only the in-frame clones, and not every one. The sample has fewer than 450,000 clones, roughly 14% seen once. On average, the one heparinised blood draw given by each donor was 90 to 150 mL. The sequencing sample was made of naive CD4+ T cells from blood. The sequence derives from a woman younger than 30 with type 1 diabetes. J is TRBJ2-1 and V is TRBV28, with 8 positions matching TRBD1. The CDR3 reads CASSQPTGAAFF. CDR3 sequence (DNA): TGTGCCAGCAGTCAACCGACAGGGGCAGCGTTCTTC.